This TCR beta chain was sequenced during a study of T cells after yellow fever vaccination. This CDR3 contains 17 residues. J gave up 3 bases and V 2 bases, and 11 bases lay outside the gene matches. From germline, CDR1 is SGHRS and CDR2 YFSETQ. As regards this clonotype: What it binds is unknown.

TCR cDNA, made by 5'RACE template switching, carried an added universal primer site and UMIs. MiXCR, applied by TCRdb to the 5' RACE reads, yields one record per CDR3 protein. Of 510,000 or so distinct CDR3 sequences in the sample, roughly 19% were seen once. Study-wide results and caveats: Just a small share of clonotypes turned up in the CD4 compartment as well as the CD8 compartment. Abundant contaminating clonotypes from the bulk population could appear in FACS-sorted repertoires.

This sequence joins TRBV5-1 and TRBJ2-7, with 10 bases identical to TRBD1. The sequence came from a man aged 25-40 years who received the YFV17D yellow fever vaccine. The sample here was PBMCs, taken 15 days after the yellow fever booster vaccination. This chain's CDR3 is CASSFDDRGLQSYEQYF. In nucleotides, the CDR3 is TGCGCCAGCAGCTTTGATGACAGGGGGCTCCAAAGCTACGAGCAGTACTTC. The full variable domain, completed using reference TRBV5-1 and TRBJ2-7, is KAGVTQTPRYLIKTRGQQVTLSCSPISGHRSVSWYQQTPGQGLQFLFEYFSETQRNKGNFPGRFSGRQFSNSRSEMNVSTLELGDSALYLCASSFDDRGLQSYEQYFGPGTRLTVT.